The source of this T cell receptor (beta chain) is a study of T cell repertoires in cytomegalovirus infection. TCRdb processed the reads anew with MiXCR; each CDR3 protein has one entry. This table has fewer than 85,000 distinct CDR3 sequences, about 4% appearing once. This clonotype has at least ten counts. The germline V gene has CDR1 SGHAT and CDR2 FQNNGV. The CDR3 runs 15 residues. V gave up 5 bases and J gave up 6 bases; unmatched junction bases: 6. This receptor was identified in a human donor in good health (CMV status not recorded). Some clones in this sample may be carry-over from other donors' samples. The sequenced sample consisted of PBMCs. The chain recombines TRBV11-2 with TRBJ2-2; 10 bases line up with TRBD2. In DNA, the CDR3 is TGTGCCAGCAGCCAGCGGGAGGGCCTCTCCGGGGAGCTGTTTTTT. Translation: CASSQREGLSGELFF.